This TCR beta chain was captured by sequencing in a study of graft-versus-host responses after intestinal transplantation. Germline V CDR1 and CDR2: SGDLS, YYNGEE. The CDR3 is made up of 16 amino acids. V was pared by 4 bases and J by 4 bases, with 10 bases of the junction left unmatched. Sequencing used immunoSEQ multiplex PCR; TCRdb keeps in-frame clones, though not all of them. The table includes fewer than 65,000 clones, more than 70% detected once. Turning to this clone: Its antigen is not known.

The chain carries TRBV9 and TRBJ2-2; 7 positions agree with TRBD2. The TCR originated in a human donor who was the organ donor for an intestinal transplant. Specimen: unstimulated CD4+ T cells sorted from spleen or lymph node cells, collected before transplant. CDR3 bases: TGTGCCAGCAGCCCCCGAGGGCGCGGGAGCACCGGGGAGCTGTTTTTT. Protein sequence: CASSPRGRGSTGELFF.